This TCR beta chain was found in a study of T-cell reconstitution after alpha-beta-depleted transplantation in children. Whole-study results and caveats: Reportedly, alpha-beta T cells present about two months post-transplant originated from several hundred expanded clones of graft origin.

Trimming pared 1 base from V and 6 bases from J, leaving 12 bases between. Germline V gene lookup returns CDR1 GTSNPN and CDR2 SVGIG (reference sequence). CDR3 length: 13 residues. Turning to this clonotype: The antigen is not known.

Preparation of the TCRbeta library used unique molecular identifiers. TCRdb passed the PCR reads through MiXCR, listing each CDR3 protein once. Of hundreds of thousands of distinct CDR3 sequences listed, over 10% are singletons. The material was PBMCs, obtained before TCRalphabeta/CD19-depleted stem cell transplant. The chain carries TRBV30 and TRBJ1-2, with D perhaps TRBD1 (5 bases). The source of this sequence is a girl aged 2-9 years with congenital amegakaryocytic thrombocytopenia, due to receive a stem cell transplant. This CDR3 reads CAWSGLGGDGYTF. CDR3 sequence (DNA): TGTGCCTGGAGTGGGCTTGGGGGGGATGGCTACACCTTC.